This T cell receptor (beta chain) was observed in a study of shared clonotypes between healthy human individuals. Study background: The people who gave samples were a couple of women and a few men aged 18 to 49.

TCRdb keeps only in-frame clones here, not all; method: immunoSEQ multiplex PCR. The sample records about 710,000 clones, just under 75% being singletons. Concerning this clone itself: The antigen remains undetermined.

The J segment lost 0 bases and the V segment lost 4 bases, leaving 5 bases of the junction unmatched. Germline values: CDR1 SGHNT, CDR2 YYREEE (reference sequence). The CDR3 has 16 residues. Broader study findings: Clonotype sharing among donors was expected to depend on sequencing depth. Donors were few, which limited the genetic and exposure-history diversity represented. The study's rarefaction showed incomplete sorted-subset sequencing despite large depth.

The receptor was derived from a woman younger than 45 in good health. The chain links TRBV5-4 to TRBJ2-3; TRBD2 matches 10 bases. The sample consisted of memory CD4+ T cells sorted from blood. Subset in this sample: CD45RA-negative fraction. The CDR3 nucleotides read TGTGCCAGCAGCAAGGGACTAGCGACTAGCACAGATACGCAGTATTTT. Residues: CASSKGLATSTDTQYF.